The clone carrying this TCR beta chain was seen only once. The ends lost 5 bases at V and 5 bases at J; junction bases unmatched: 6. This CDR3 is 14 amino acids long. The germline CDR1 and CDR2 sequences are MNHEY and SVGAGI. Sequenced by immunoSEQ multiplex PCR; TCRdb stores in-frame clones only, minus some. Of 75,000 to 100,000 clones listed, 94% were seen once; the top ten hold about 0.37%. These data are taken from a study of technical replicates of blood from a few donors. The specimen was T cells isolated from PBMCs. The sequence was obtained from a human donor in good health. The chain recombines TRBV6-5 with TRBJ2-5, with 9 bases fitting TRBD2. CDR3 nucleotides: TGTGCCAGCAGTCCCCTAGCGGGAATTGAGACCCAGTACTTC. Protein sequence: CASSPLAGIETQYF.